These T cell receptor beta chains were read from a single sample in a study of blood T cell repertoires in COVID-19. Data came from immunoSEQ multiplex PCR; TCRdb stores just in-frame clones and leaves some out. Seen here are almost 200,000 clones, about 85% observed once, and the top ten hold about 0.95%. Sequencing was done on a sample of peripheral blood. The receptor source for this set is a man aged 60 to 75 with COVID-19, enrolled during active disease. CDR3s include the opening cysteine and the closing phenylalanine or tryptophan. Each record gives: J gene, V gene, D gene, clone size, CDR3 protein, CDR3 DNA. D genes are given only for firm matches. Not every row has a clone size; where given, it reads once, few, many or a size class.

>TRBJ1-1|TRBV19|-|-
CASQTTPYLNTEAFF
TGTGCCAGTCAAACCACCCCTTACTTAAACACTGAAGCTTTCTTT
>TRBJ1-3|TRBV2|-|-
CASRGLSGNTIYF
TGTGCCAGCAGGGGACTGTCGGGAAACACCATATATTTT
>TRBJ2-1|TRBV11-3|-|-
CASSLGLGGNEQFF
TGTGCCAGCAGCTTAGGTCTCGGGGGCAATGAGCAGTTCTTC
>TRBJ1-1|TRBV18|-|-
CASSPSPNTEAFF
TGTGCCAGCTCACCCTCCCCGAACACTGAAGCTTTCTTT
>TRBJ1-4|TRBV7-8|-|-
CASSLASGNGEKLFF
TGTGCCAGCAGCTTAGCCTCAGGGAACGGTGAAAAACTGTTTTTT
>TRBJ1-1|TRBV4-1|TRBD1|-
CASSQPGQGARRMGAFF
TGCGCCAGCAGCCAACCCGGACAGGGGGCGAGGAGGATGGGAGCTTTCTTT
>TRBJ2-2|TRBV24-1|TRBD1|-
CATSRQGVNTGELFF
TGTGCCACCAGTCGACAGGGAGTGAACACCGGGGAGCTGTTTTTT
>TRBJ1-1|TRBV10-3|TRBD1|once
CAISERTGVNTEAFF
TGTGCCATCAGTGAGCGGACAGGGGTGAACACTGAAGCTTTCTTT
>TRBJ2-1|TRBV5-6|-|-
CASSLASRGSYNEQFF
TGTGCCAGCAGCTTGGCAAGTCGGGGATCCTACAATGAGCAGTTCTTC
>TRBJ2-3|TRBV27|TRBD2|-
CASSAGAGKPSTDTQYF
TGTGCCAGCAGTGCGGGAGCGGGGAAACCTAGCACAGATACGCAGTATTTT
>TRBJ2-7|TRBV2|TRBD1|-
CASRVQGAHEQYF
TGTGCCAGCAGGGTTCAGGGGGCCCACGAGCAGTACTTC
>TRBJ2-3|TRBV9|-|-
CASSRGTTIGGTDTQYF
TGTGCCAGCAGTCGCGGCACCACCATAGGGGGCACAGATACGCAGTATTTT
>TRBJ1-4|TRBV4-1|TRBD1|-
CASSQDSGQGAEKLFF
TGCGCCAGCAGCCAAGATTCGGGACAGGGGGCTGAAAAACTGTTTTTT
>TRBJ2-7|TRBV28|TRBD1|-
CASRPGQEYEQYF
TGTGCCAGCAGACCGGGACAGGAGTACGAGCAGTACTTC
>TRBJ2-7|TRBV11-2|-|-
CASSLSHRFYEQYF
TGTGCCAGCAGCTTATCCCACAGGTTCTACGAGCAGTACTTC
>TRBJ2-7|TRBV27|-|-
CASSSKDWHLSEQYF
TGTGCCAGCAGTTCGAAGGACTGGCATTTGAGCGAGCAGTACTTC
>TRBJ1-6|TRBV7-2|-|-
CASSLGHSNSPLHF
TGTGCCAGCAGCTTGGGACACTCTAATTCACCCCTCCACTTT
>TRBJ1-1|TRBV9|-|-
CASSANGGGEAFF
TGTGCCAGCAGCGCGAACGGGGGTGGTGAAGCTTTCTTT
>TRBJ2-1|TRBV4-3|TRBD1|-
CASSQESFGTGVNEQFF
TGCGCCAGCAGCCAAGAGAGTTTTGGGACAGGGGTAAATGAGCAGTTCTTC
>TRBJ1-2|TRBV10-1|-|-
CASSESRRDYGYTF
TGCGCCAGCAGTGAGTCCCGCAGGGACTATGGCTACACCTTC
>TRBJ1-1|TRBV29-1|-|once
CSFRHLNTEAFF
TGCAGCTTTAGACACTTGAACACTGAAGCTTTCTTT
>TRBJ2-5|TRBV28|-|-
CASSFSGYAGSQYF
TGTGCCAGCAGTTTTTCAGGGTACGCGGGGTCCCAGTACTTC
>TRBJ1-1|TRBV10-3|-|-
CAISGTGNTEAFF
TGTGCCATCAGTGGCACAGGGAACACTGAAGCTTTCTTT
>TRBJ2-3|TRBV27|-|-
CASSPGWAAEGTQYF
TGTGCCAGCAGCCCCGGGTGGGCCGCCGAGGGTACGCAGTATTTT
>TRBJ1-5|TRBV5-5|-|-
CASSLDRDQPQHF
TGTGCCAGCAGCTTGGATAGAGATCAGCCCCAGCATTTT
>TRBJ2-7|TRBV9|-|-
CASSVDPSPAYEQYF
TGTGCCAGCAGCGTAGATCCTAGTCCGGCCTACGAGCAGTACTTC
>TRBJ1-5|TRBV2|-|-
CASRHTGLGQPQHF
TGTGCCAGCAGACACACAGGGCTGGGTCAGCCCCAGCATTTT
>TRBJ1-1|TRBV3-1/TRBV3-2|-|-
CASSQHGNTEAFF
TGTGCCAGCAGCCAACACGGGAACACTGAAGCTTTCTTT
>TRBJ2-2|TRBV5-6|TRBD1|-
CASSIRTGNTGELFF
TGTGCCAGCAGCATCCGGACAGGAAACACCGGGGAGCTGTTTTTT
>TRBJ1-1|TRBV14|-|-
CASSRSGRGSEAFF
TGTGCCAGCAGCCGGTCGGGCCGCGGGTCTGAAGCTTTCTTT
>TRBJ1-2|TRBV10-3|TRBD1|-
CAISESDGDRGYTF
TGTGCCATCAGTGAGTCAGATGGGGACAGGGGCTACACCTTC
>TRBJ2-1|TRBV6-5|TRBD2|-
CASSYFSGSSYNEQFF
TGTGCCAGCAGTTACTTTAGCGGGAGCTCCTACAATGAGCAGTTCTTC
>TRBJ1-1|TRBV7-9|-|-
CASSLGLADTEAFF
TGTGCCAGCAGCTTAGGACTGGCGGACACTGAAGCTTTCTTT
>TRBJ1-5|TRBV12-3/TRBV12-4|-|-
CASSLLSNQPQHF
TGTGCCAGCAGTTTACTTAGCAATCAGCCCCAGCATTTT
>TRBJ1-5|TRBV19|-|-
CASSVTGYNQPQHF
TGTGCCAGTAGTGTAACAGGGTATAATCAGCCCCAGCATTTT
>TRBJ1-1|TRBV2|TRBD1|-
CASRGIIRDREAFF
TGTGCCAGCAGAGGCATAATTAGGGACAGGGAAGCTTTCTTT
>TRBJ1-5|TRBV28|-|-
CASITGSSNQPQHF
TGTGCCAGCATCACAGGGTCGAGCAATCAGCCCCAGCATTTT
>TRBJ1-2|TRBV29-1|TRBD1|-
CSVEPLGQGRGYTF
TGCAGCGTTGAACCTCTCGGACAGGGGAGAGGCTACACCTTC
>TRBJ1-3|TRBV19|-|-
CASRPGGLGNTIYF
TGTGCCAGTAGACCGGGGGGACTTGGAAACACCATATATTTT
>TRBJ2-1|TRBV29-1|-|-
CTTWEGGEQFF
TGCACCACCTGGGAGGGGGGGGAGCAGTTCTTC
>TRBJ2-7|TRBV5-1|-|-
CASSTGHGGHEQYF
TGCGCCAGCAGTACCGGGCACGGGGGACACGAGCAGTACTTC
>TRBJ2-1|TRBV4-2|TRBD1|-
CASRKPEGQYNEQFF
TGTGCCAGCAGGAAACCCGAGGGACAGTACAATGAGCAGTTCTTC
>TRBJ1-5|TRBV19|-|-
CASSIGAGYQPQHF
TGTGCCAGTAGTATAGGGGCAGGGTATCAGCCCCAGCATTTT
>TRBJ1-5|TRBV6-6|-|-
CASSYSVSQPQHF
TGTGCCAGCAGTTACTCGGTGAGCCAGCCCCAGCATTTT